This paragraph covers one T cell receptor (beta chain) sequence. Its binding antigen is unknown. No much larger clone exists at a distance of one base, and base qualities are not known. V is pared back by 0 bases and J by 5 bases, with 12 bases lying between the germline termini. Looking up the germline V gene yields CDR1 SGDLS and CDR2 YYNGEE. The CDR3 starts with the cysteine, ends with the phenylalanine, and has 16 residues. The read is trimmed to its CDR3 DNA, 48 bases read in frame from base 1. This record comes from a study of blood T cell repertoires in COVID-19 (TCRdb year 2020). With respect to the entire study: The collaborator samples originated in the United States, Italy and Spain and spanned the acute and convalescent phases of COVID-19. The sample metadata nearly always contained a de-identified subject ID, COVID-19 status, age in years and sex. HLA class I and class II types, where available, came from metadata supplied by the sample provider rather than from assay-based typing. The samples were drawn from the first 160 participants of the ongoing ImmuneRACE study and from 1,254 subjects provided by 6 global collaborators. The repertoires were released in a freely available public database meant as a resource for research on the immune response to SARS-CoV-2. The prospective study material was composed of cDNA or gDNA derived from T cells, B-cell-depleted T cells, or PBMCs. The dataset comprised deeply sampled blood TCRbeta repertoires from subjects exposed to, actively infected with, or recovered from COVID-19.

The immunoSEQ Assay, a bias-controlled multiplex PCR, was used to amplify TCRbeta CDR3 regions from genomic DNA. On the authors' methods: Nucleated cell counts per sample were estimated from amplification of reference gene primers within the assay. To quantify the absolute abundance of each unique TCRbeta CDR3 rearrangement, sequence reads were collapsed and filtered. For each sample, productive Simpson clonality was calculated as the square root of Simpson's diversity index across productive rearrangements. TCRdb took over this immuneACCESS table, retaining in-frame rearrangements with V and J assigned. Such tables are incomplete; in checked studies, under half of the missing clones stem from an unresolved V gene, and the remainder is unexplained. D and trimming come from the DNA, and the V and J calls and clone size come from that table. The sample data list some 490,000 clones, and approximately 90% of these were observed just once. The ten top clones hold around 8% of the sample.

Study-wide findings and limitations: The quantity of clinical and demographic metadata differed by source and by participant and was supplied without curation.

Enrolling through a virtual design, the prospective study's participants ranged in age from roughly 18 to 95 years and lived across roughly 24 United States geographic areas. Cohort assignment in the prospective study relied on participant-reported clinical history from a screening survey and a study questionnaire. Recovered participants in ImmuneRACE Cohort 3 were defined as having two consecutive negative NP/OP PCR tests, clearance from a healthcare professional, or resolution of symptoms. Each participant in the prospective study had whole blood, serum and a nasopharyngeal or oropharyngeal swab collected by mobile phlebotomists. Participants in the prospective study had the option to provide additional blood draws and questionnaires over a roughly 2-month period. Prospective study blood samples were shipped either frozen or at room temperature before DNA extraction.

Sequenced material: PBMCs or T cells enriched from blood (not recorded which). This TCR was sampled from an older woman who had recovered from COVID-19. Recombination linked TRBV9 to TRBJ1-6; the D gene cannot be resolved reliably. The CDR3 reads as follows: CASSVGVGSDNSPLHF. The nucleotide sequence is given as TGTGCCAGCAGCGTAGGGGTCGGGTCCGATAATTCACCCCTCCACTTT.